Below, 6 T cell receptor beta chains from the same sample are listed, as sequenced in a study of post-analysis software for immune sequencing data. Presence of unique molecular identifiers characterized the TCR beta cDNA libraries. Via MiXCR, TCRdb re-called the PCR reads, giving one row per CDR3 protein. The sample lists 740,000 or so distinct CDR3 sequences, around 53% occurring once. Study results and caveats: Compared with controls, patients had more of 4 or 5 TRBV segments, including TRBV5-6, TRBV5-1 and TRBV20-1.

These TCRs' antigens remain unknown. Sequencing input: blood. These receptors were obtained from a girl under 18 with multiple sclerosis.

The chain recombines TRBV6-6 with TRBJ2-7; possibly TRBD2 for D (5 bases). Trimming shortened V by 4 bases and J by 5 bases, and 12 bases separated the two germline ends. The CDR3 totals 13 residues. Germline-derived CDR1 and CDR2 are MNHNY and SVGAGI (reference sequence). CDR3 DNA: TGTGCCAGCAGTTCCGGGAACAGCCACGAGCAGTACTTC. It codes for CASSSGNSHEQYF.

V gene TRBV12-3 or TRBV12-4 combines with J gene TRBJ1-1; D unresolved. The CDR3 loop spans 15 amino acids. V was shortened by 0 bases and J by 0 bases, with 8 bases between the two germline ends. DNA for the CDR3: TGTGCCAGCAGTTTAGCGGATTACTTGAACACTGAAGCTTTCTTT. Translation: CASSLADYLNTEAFF.

The rearrangement links TRBV7-3 to TRBJ2-6; D remains unclear. The CDR3 sequence is 16 residues long. Germline CDR1 reads SGHTA; CDR2 reads FQGTGA. V lost 5 bases to trimming and J lost 0 bases, with 11 bases between them. CDR3 nucleotides: TGTGCCAGCAGCCCTAGACACAGCTCTGGGGCCAACGTCCTGACTTTC. It is translated as CASSPRHSSGANVLTF.

This clonotype has more than one count but fewer than ten. The genes are TRBV7-6 and TRBJ2-7; tentatively, D is TRBD2 (6 bases). CDR3 length equals 15 residues. From germline, CDR1 is SGHVS and CDR2 FNYEAQ. Trimming removed 5 bases from V and 3 bases from J, with 17 bases in between. The chain's CDR3 is CASSPQRGNRYEQYF. As DNA, the CDR3 is TGTGCCAGCAGCCCCCAACGGGGGAATCGCTACGAGCAGTACTTC. Full variable domain (missing parts from reference TRBV7-6 and TRBJ2-7): GAGVSQSPRYKVTKRGQDVALRCDPISGHVSLYWYRQALGQGPEFLTYFNYEAQQDKSGLPNDRFSAERPEGSISTLTIQRTEQRDSAMYRCASSPQRGNRYEQYFGPGTRLTVT.

V usage is TRBV7-2 and J usage is TRBJ1-2; maybe TRBD1 (5 bases). The CDR3 covers 18 residues. Germline lookup yields CDR1 SGHTA and CDR2 FQGNSA. The V and J ends lost 0 bases and 5 bases respectively, with 22 bases between them. The CDR3 protein is CASSLARRTIPWGYGYTF. CDR3 sequence (DNA): TGTGCCAGCAGCTTAGCGAGGAGGACAATCCCGTGGGGGTATGGCTACACCTTC.

V and J are TRBV9 and TRBJ1-2; 12 bases agree with TRBD1. Germline V gene data show CDR1 as SGDLS and CDR2 as YYNGEE. V dropped 4 bases and J dropped 3; count of bases not matched to a gene: 13. The CDR3 runs 18 residues. The CDR3 coding sequence is TGTGCCAGCAGCCCGGCCGGGACAGGGGGCGCAGGGGACTATGGCTACACCTTC. Translating it yields CASSPAGTGGAGDYGYTF.